The clone carrying this T cell receptor beta chain was seen more than once but under ten times. The antigen is not known. The sample comes from a study of response to subunit inactivated influenza vaccine. General study results and limits: That few new T cells are recruited by each seasonal influenza vaccination was the authors' suggestion.

TCRdb used MiXCR to reprocess the RT-PCR reads, holding one entry per CDR3 protein. The table records about 610,000 distinct CDR3 sequences, 14% of them present only once. V lost 0 bases to trimming and J lost 6 bases, with 11 bases between them. This CDR3 is 14 amino acids long. Germline values: CDR1 DFQATT, CDR2 SNEGSKA (reference sequence). J is TRBJ2-2 and V is TRBV20-1; a possible D gene is TRBD2 (5 bases). This sequence originates from a man in his fifties who received an inactivated influenza vaccine. The specimen comprised PBMCs from blood, sampled approximately 13 days after vaccination. The DNA of the CDR3 is TGCAGTGCTAGAGATAGGCTAGCTCCCGGGGAGCTGTTTTTT. This sequence encodes CSARDRLAPGELFF.